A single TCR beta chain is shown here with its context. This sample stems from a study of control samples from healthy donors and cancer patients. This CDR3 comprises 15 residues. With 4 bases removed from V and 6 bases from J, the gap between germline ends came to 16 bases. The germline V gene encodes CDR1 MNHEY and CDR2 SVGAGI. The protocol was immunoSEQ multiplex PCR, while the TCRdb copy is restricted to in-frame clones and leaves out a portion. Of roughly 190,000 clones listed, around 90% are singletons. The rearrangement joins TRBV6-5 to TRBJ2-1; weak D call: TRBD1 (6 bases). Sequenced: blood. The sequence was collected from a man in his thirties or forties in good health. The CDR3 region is CASSSSGQKINEQFF. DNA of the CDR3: TGTGCCAGCAGTTCGTCCGGACAGAAGATCAATGAGCAGTTCTTC.